This passage covers 25 T cell receptor beta chains from one sample sequenced in a study of CXCR4 blockade with PD-1 therapy in pancreatic cancer. The data were produced by immunoSEQ multiplex PCR, yet TCRdb's version contains in-frame clones alone and is incomplete. The table includes more than 15,000 clones, approximately 72% detected once. Sequenced: tumor tissue. The receptors here all came from a human donor with pancreatic ductal adenocarcinoma.

The chain recombines TRBV12-5 with TRBJ2-1, with 8 bases matching TRBD1. The germline V gene has CDR1 LGHNT and CDR2 FRNRAP. V dropped 6 bases and J dropped 0; count of bases not matched to a gene: 4. The CDR3 spans 15 residues. CDR3 protein: CASGIQGASYNEQFF. The CDR3, as DNA: TGTGCTAGTGGAATCCAGGGGGCCTCCTACAATGAGCAGTTCTTC.

J is TRBJ2-1 and V is TRBV19; 8 bases match TRBD1. V lost 3 bases and J lost 9; bases outside the gene matches: 10. The CDR3 loop spans 15 amino acids. Germline V CDR1 and CDR2: LNHDA, SQIVND (reference sequence). The CDR3 protein is CASSIGQGARSEQFF. As DNA, the CDR3 is TGTGCCAGTAGTATCGGGCAGGGGGCGCGTAGTGAGCAGTTCTTC.

In its sample, this clone was seen a few times. The chain recombines TRBV6-8 with TRBJ1-1; 9 bases are a match to TRBD1. J gave up 3 bases and V 0 bases, and 11 bases lay outside the gene matches. This CDR3 is built from 18 residues. CDR1 and CDR2 (germline): MNHGY, SAAAGT. CDR3 protein: CASSYSRTGAQEDTEAFF. In nucleotides, the CDR3 is TGTGCCAGCAGTTACTCGCGGACAGGGGCGCAAGAGGACACTGAAGCTTTCTTT.

This clone was observed a handful of times. The chain combines TRBV4-1 with TRBJ1-2; D remains unclear. V was trimmed by 0 bases and J by 7 bases, leaving 15 bases between them. CDR1 is MGHRA and CDR2 is YSYEKL in the germline V gene. The CDR3 sequence is 15 residues long. CDR3 residues: CASSQESSGLSGYTF. The CDR3 nucleotides are TGCGCCAGCAGCCAAGAATCTTCGGGCCTCTCTGGCTACACCTTC.

This rearrangement joins TRBV19 to TRBJ1-2, with D hard to call. The germline V gene encodes CDR1 LNHDA and CDR2 SQIVND (reference sequence). The CDR3 sequence is 11 residues long. Trimming took off 3 bases at V and 5 bases at J, with 4 bases between the two ends. CDR3 region: CASSIGYGYTF. The CDR3 DNA is TGTGCCAGTAGTATTGGGTATGGCTACACCTTC.

A few counts support this clone. The V and J genes are TRBV28 and TRBJ2-7, with TRBD2 as a possible D gene (7 bases). Germline assignment: CDR1 MDHEN and CDR2 SYDVKM. Trimming removed 4 bases from V and 0 bases from J, with 16 bases in between. The CDR3 covers 16 residues. CDR3 loop: CASSWRGRASSYEQYF. The CDR3, as DNA: TGTGCCAGCAGTTGGAGGGGGAGGGCGAGCTCCTACGAGCAGTACTTC.

The chain uses TRBV28 and TRBJ1-1; 8 bases agree with TRBD1. Per the germline V gene, CDR1 is MDHEN and CDR2 is SYDVKM. This CDR3 has 15 amino acids. The J segment lost 1 base and the V segment lost 6 bases, leaving 7 bases of the junction unmatched. In nucleotides, the CDR3 is TGTGCCAGCAGCTGGGGGGACAGGAAGAACACTGAAGCTTTCTTT. It encodes CASSWGDRKNTEAFF.

This chain links TRBV23-1 with TRBJ1-2; 9 bases match TRBD1. TRBV23-1 is noted as an ORF with a role that remains uncertain. With 6 bases clipped from V and 8 bases from J, the junction kept 13 bases outside the gene matches. This CDR3 comprises 15 residues. The CDR3 nucleotides read TGCGCCAGCAGCCTCTTAGGAGGACAGGGGCACGGCTACACCTTC. This gives the protein CASSLLGGQGHGYTF.

The chain employs TRBV18 and TRBJ1-5, with D perhaps TRBD1 (5 bases). The CDR3 has 14 residues. CDR1 KGHSH and CDR2 LQKENI come from the germline V gene. Between the trimmed V and J ends, which lost 9 bases and 5 bases, there was a span of 17 bases. The CDR3: CASNSLGGDQPQHF. CDR3 coding DNA: TGTGCCAGTAACTCTCTAGGAGGGGATCAGCCCCAGCATTTT. Using reference TRBV18 and TRBJ1-5 for the parts outside the CDR3, the full variable domain is NAGVMQNPRHLVRRRGQEARLRCSPMKGHSHVYWYRQLPEEGLKFMVYLQKENIIDESGMPKERFSAEFPKEGPSILRIQQVVRGDSAAYFCASNSLGGDQPQHFGDGTRLSIL.

V is TRBV30 and J is TRBJ2-2; D is unresolved. Germline loops: CDR1 GTSNPN, CDR2 SVGIG (reference sequence). The CDR3 is 11 amino acids. V was shortened by 5 bases and J by 6 bases, with 7 bases between the two germline ends. CDR3 bases: TGTGCCTGGGGTAGTCCCGGGGAGCTGTTTTTT. It encodes CAWGSPGELFF.

Comments on this clone: This sample also contains other DNA sequences that code for the same CDR3. CDR3: CAWSGGQDNSPLHF. The CDR3 bases are TGTGCCTGGTCAGGGGGACAGGATAATTCACCCCTCCACTTT. The chain has TRBV30 and TRBJ1-6; 8 bases match TRBD1. Germline V gene data show CDR1 as GTSNPN and CDR2 as SVGIG (reference sequence). The junction had 5 bases not matched to a gene; V was cut back by 5 bases and J by 5 bases. The CDR3 consists of 14 residues. The full variable domain, its missing parts supplied by reference TRBV30 and TRBJ1-6, is SQTIHQWPATLVQPVGSPLSLECTVEGTSNPNLYWYRQAAGRGLQLLFYSVGIGQISSEVPQNLSASRPQDRQFILSSKKLLLSDSGFYLCAWSGGQDNSPLHFGNGTRLTVT.

This rearrangement joins TRBV18 to TRBJ2-6; a possible D gene is TRBD1 (6 bases). Between the trimmed V and J ends, which lost 2 bases and 0 bases, there was a span of 8 bases. CDR3 length: 16 amino acids. CDR1 is KGHSH, CDR2 LQKENI, per germline. CDR3 DNA sequence: TGTGCCAGCTCACCAGGGGGCTACTCTGGGGCCAACGTCCTGACTTTC. It yields the protein CASSPGGYSGANVLTF.

The chain employs TRBV30 and TRBJ1-2; D is possibly TRBD1 (5 bases). V was clipped by 0 bases and J by 3 bases, with 11 bases between them. Germline CDR1 and CDR2: GTSNPN and SVGIG (reference sequence). The CDR3 is made up of 14 amino acids. This CDR3 is CAWSVRQGDYGYTF. CDR3 bases: TGTGCCTGGAGTGTACGGCAGGGCGACTATGGCTACACCTTC.

The V and J genes are TRBV14 and TRBJ1-2; D remains ambiguous. There are 13 residues in the CDR3. The germline V gene encodes CDR1 SGHDN and CDR2 FVKESK. Trimming removed 3 bases from V and 4 bases from J, with 9 bases in between. The CDR3 DNA reads TGTGCCAGCAGCCATGGCAGTACCTATGGCTACACCTTC. Translated, it gives CASSHGSTYGYTF.

The chain employs TRBV30 and TRBJ1-2, with D unresolved. V was trimmed by 5 bases and J by 1 base, leaving 8 bases between them. From germline, CDR1 is GTSNPN and CDR2 SVGIG (reference sequence). This CDR3 spans 12 amino acids. The CDR3 nucleotides read TGTGCCTGGGAGGACCATAACTATGGCTACACCTTC. Residues: CAWEDHNYGYTF.

The table lists this clone with a few counts. This chain joins TRBV19 and TRBJ2-7; no definite D call. CDR3 length: 15 residues. Germline values: CDR1 LNHDA, CDR2 SQIVND (reference sequence). Between the trimmed V and J ends, which lost 7 bases and 7 bases, there was a span of 23 bases. Here the CDR3 reads CASNRAARAAREQYF. The CDR3 DNA reads as TGTGCCAGTAATAGGGCGGCAAGGGCGGCTCGGGAGCAGTACTTC.

DNA of the CDR3: TGCAGCGCACAACAGGGGGTTGACACTGAAGCTTTCTTT. This codes for CSAQQGVDTEAFF. The chain links TRBV29-1 to TRBJ1-1; TRBD1 agrees at 8 bases. The CDR3 is 13 residues long. V was pared by 7 bases and J by 3 bases, with 7 bases of the junction left unmatched. Looked up from germline, CDR1 is SQVTM and CDR2 is ANQGSEA. The full variable domain, in which reference TRBV29-1 and TRBJ1-1 provide the parts outside the CDR3, is SAVISQKPSRDICQRGTSLTIQCQVDSQVTMMFWYRQQPGQSLTLIATANQGSEATYESGFVIDKFPISRPNLTFSTLTVSNMSPEDSSIYLCSAQQGVDTEAFFGQGTRLTVV.

The chain employs TRBV29-1 and TRBJ1-3, with a weak D call TRBD1 (6 bases). The CDR3 covers 14 residues. V lost 3 bases, J lost 0 bases, and 9 bases lay in between. Germline V gene sequence: CDR1 SQVTM, CDR2 ANQGSEA. This chain's CDR3 is CSVEGASSGNTIYF. The DNA for the CDR3 is TGCAGCGTTGAGGGGGCGAGCTCTGGAAACACCATATATTTT. Variable domain in full (rest from reference TRBV29-1 and TRBJ1-3): SAVISQKPSRDICQRGTSLTIQCQVDSQVTMMFWYRQQPGQSLTLIATANQGSEATYESGFVIDKFPISRPNLTFSTLTVSNMSPEDSSIYLCSVEGASSGNTIYFGEGSWLTVV.

This chain links TRBV29-1 with TRBJ1-1; 7 bases match TRBD1. Germline trimming cut 6 bases from V and 1 base from J; bases unmatched to any gene: 8. Germline CDR1 SQVTM, CDR2 ANQGSEA. The CDR3 length is 14 residues. The CDR3 DNA sequence: TGCAGCGTCCATGTCAGGGGGAGGAACACTGAAGCTTTCTTT. Its protein product is CSVHVRGRNTEAFF.

This clone was seen only once. CDR3 residues: CASRLALAGPRNEQFF. CDR3 sequence (DNA): TGTGCAAGTCGCTTAGCGCTAGCGGGACCTCGCAATGAGCAGTTCTTC. The chain has TRBV12-2 and TRBJ2-1; TRBD2 is the table's D call, not checked against the DNA. TRBV12-2 is recorded as a pseudogene. The CDR3 length is 16 residues.

The sample holds a few counts of this clone. This sequence joins TRBV7-6 and TRBJ1-4; 10 bases match TRBD1. Looked up from germline, CDR1 is SGHVS and CDR2 is FNYEAQ. The CDR3 is made up of 15 amino acids. V dropped 5 bases and J dropped 7; count of bases not matched to a gene: 7. The CDR3 region is CASSRQGARGEKLFF. The CDR3 DNA follows: TGTGCCAGCAGCCGACAGGGGGCGCGAGGTGAAAAACTGTTTTTT.

This clone was detected only once. The chain recombines TRBV6-8 with TRBJ2-7; 8 positions match TRBD1. The CDR3 has 14 amino acids. The V gene's germline CDR1 is MNHGY and CDR2 SAAAGT. The ends lost 8 bases at V and 3 bases at J; junction bases unmatched: 9. In DNA form, the CDR3 reads TGTGCCAGCTCCCCAGGGGGCAACGGCTACGAGCAGTACTTC. Translated, it gives CASSPGGNGYEQYF.

The sample holds a few counts of this clone. This chain's CDR3 is CASSRPPSEAFF. The CDR3 DNA follows: TGTGCCAGCAGTCGACCCCCATCTGAAGCTTTCTTT. The chain couples TRBV28 to TRBJ1-1; D unclear. This CDR3 is built from 12 residues. V gave up 5 bases and J gave up 6 bases, with 10 bases separating them. Germline V gene sequence: CDR1 MDHEN, CDR2 SYDVKM.

The genes are TRBV19 and TRBJ2-5; D may be TRBD2 (6 bases). Germline V gene lookup returns CDR1 LNHDA and CDR2 SQIVND (reference sequence). CDR3 length: 13 amino acids. The V end lost 3 bases, the J end lost 5 bases, and 10 bases lay between the germline ends. This chain's CDR3 is CASSIMGGETQYF. Written as DNA, the CDR3 is TGTGCCAGTAGTATTATGGGAGGCGAGACCCAGTACTTC.

With regard to this clone: The junction departs from germline at one end; a sequencing error may be responsible. The chain joins TRBV9 to TRBJ2-2, with unresolved D. The CDR3 covers 16 residues. The germline V gene has CDR1 SGDLS and CDR2 YYNGEE. The CDR3 is CTSTKTRPSNTGELFF. The CDR3 DNA reads TGTACCAGCACCAAGACCCGACCGTCGAACACCGGGGAGCTGTTTTTT.